This TCR beta chain was sequenced in a study of T cells and Merkel cell carcinoma outcomes. Study-wide results and limits: Repertoire plus T-cell density reportedly predicted Merkel cell carcinoma outcomes.

TCRdb keeps only in-frame clones here, not all; method: immunoSEQ multiplex PCR. The data show 1,500 to 2,000 clones, about 92% seen once. From germline, CDR1 is SGHTA and CDR2 FQGTGA. CDR3 length equals 15 residues. About this clone itself: The antigen is unknown.

The V gene is TRBV7-3, the J gene TRBJ2-5; 8 bases map to TRBD2. The J call may be mistaken, given a closer DNA end match to TRBJ2-7. Sequencing input: tumor tissue from Merkel cell carcinoma. This TCR was recovered from a human donor with Merkel cell carcinoma. CDR3 bases: TGTGCCAGCAGCCCGGGGGGGGCGGGAGACTACGAGCAGTACTTC. Translated, it gives CASSPGGAGDYEQYF.